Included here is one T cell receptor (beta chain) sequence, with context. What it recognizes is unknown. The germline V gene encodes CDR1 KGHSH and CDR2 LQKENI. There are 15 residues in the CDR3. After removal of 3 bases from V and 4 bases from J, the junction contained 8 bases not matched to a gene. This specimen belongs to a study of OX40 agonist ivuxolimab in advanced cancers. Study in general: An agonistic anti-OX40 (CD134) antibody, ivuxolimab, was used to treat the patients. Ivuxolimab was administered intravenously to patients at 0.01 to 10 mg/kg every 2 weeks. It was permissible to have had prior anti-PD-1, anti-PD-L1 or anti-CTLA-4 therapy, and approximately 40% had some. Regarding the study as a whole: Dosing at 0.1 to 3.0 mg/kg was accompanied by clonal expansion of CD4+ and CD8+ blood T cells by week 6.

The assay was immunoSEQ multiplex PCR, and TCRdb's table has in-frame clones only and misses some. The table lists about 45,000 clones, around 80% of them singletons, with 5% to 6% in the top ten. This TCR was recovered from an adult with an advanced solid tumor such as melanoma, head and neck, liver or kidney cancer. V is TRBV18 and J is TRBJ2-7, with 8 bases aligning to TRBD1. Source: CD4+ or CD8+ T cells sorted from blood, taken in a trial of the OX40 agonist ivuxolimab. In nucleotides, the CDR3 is TGTGCCAGCTCACCCCCGGACAGGGTAGGTTACGAGCAGTACTTC. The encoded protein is CASSPPDRVGYEQYF.